Shown below are 23 T cell receptor beta chains from a single sample sequenced in a study of blood T cell repertoires in COVID-19 (dated by TCRdb to the early 2020s). Library construction relied on the immunoSEQ multiplex PCR assay. TCRdb obtained this table from immuneACCESS and retained in-frame rearrangements with V and J assigned. These tables miss some clones; where compared with another copy, unresolved V genes account for less than half of the shortfall, and the remainder is unexplained. The sample profile shows about 120,000 clones; around 81% of them were found once. 3.8% of the sample is held by the ten biggest clonotypes. The sequenced sample was peripheral blood. The receptors come from a woman in her forties or fifties with acute or convalescent COVID-19.

CDR3 DNA: TGTGCCATCAGTGAGTCGTCTAGCGGGATATATGAGCAGTTCTTC. As protein: CAISESSSGIYEQFF. The J gene is TRBJ2-1, the V gene TRBV10-3; TRBD2 agrees at 9 bases. The CDR3 spans 15 residues. The junction had 5 bases not matched to a gene; V was cut back by 0 bases and J by 8 bases. From germline, CDR1 is ENHRY and CDR2 SYGVKD.

The chain uses TRBV7-5 and TRBJ2-5; the table assigns TRBD1, which was not confirmed against the DNA. TRBV7-5 constitutes a pseudogene. There are 16 residues in the CDR3. In nucleotides, the CDR3 is TGTGCCAGAAGCAAAGAACGGGGACATTGTTCAGAGACCCAGTACTTC. Its protein product is CARSKERGHCSETQYF.

This clone was found a few times. The same CDR3 arises from other DNA sequences in this sample as well. The chain recombines TRBV30 with TRBJ1-2; D might be TRBD1 (6 bases). Germline V gene lookup returns CDR1 GTSNPN and CDR2 SVGIG (reference sequence). V lost 0 bases, J lost 7 bases, and 6 bases lay in between. The CDR3 totals 11 residues. The CDR3 DNA follows: TGTGCCTGGAGTGTAGGGGGTGGCTACACCTTC. Protein: CAWSVGGGYTF. Complete variable domain (other parts from reference TRBV30 and TRBJ1-2): SQTIHQWPATLVQPVGSPLSLECTVEGTSNPNLYWYRQAAGRGLQLLFYSVGIGQISSEVPQNLSASRPQDRQFILSSKKLLLSDSGFYLCAWSVGGGYTFGSGTRLTVV.

This chain connects TRBV7-9 to TRBJ1-2; 7 bases align to TRBD1. There are 13 residues in the CDR3. The V segment lost 7 bases and the J segment 8 bases; nucleotides outside the gene matches: 10. CDR1 and CDR2 from the germline V gene are SEHNR and FQNEAQ (reference sequence). Here the CDR3 DNA reads TGTGCCAGCACCCAACGACAGGGTCGAGGCTACACCTTC. Amino acids: CASTQRQGRGYTF.

This clone was recorded once. At one end, the junction sequence differs from germline, possibly due to a read error. This chain joins TRBV7-7 and TRBJ1-5, with D maybe TRBD1 (5 bases). Germline V lookup: CDR1 SSHAT, CDR2 FNYEAQ (reference sequence). The CDR3 has 12 residues. As DNA, the CDR3 is TGTGCTAGCAGGCGCGGGGGACAGCCCCAGCATTTT. It specifies CASRRGGQPQHF.

The rearrangement links TRBV10-3 to TRBJ2-7, with a possible D match to TRBD1 (5 bases). The CDR3 is 13 amino acids. V gave up 4 bases and J gave up 2 bases, with 9 bases separating them. CDR1 ENHRY and CDR2 SYGVKD come from the germline V gene. The CDR3 DNA reads as TGTGCCATCAGTGTGCAGGGAACCTACGAGCAGTACTTC. Translated, it gives CAISVQGTYEQYF.

V and J are TRBV10-2 and TRBJ1-2, with 9 bases matching TRBD1. V was clipped by 6 bases and J by 8 bases; unmatched bases: 13. This CDR3 is 15 amino acids long. Germline V CDR1 and CDR2: WSHSY, SAAADI. The CDR3 sequence: CASRLAGTGLNGYTF. In DNA form, the CDR3 reads TGCGCCAGCAGACTTGCCGGGACAGGGTTAAACGGCTACACCTTC.

This chain uses TRBV7-3 with TRBJ2-3, with a possible D match to TRBD2 (6 bases). CDR1 is SGHTA, CDR2 FQGTGA, per germline. Trimming removed 2 bases at V and 0 bases at J, with 9 bases between. The CDR3 totals 15 residues. The CDR3: CASSLAGGSTDTQYF. The CDR3 coding sequence is TGTGCCAGCAGCTTAGCCGGGGGAAGCACAGATACGCAGTATTTT.

V and J are TRBV9 and TRBJ2-1, with 9 bases fitting TRBD1. The CDR3 has 18 residues. In germline, CDR1 is SGDLS, CDR2 YYNGEE. V gave up 0 bases and J gave up 4 bases; unmatched junction bases: 11. In DNA form, the CDR3 reads TGTGCCAGCAGCGTAGAACAGCCGGGACAGGGCCTATACAATGAGCAGTTCTTC. It translates to CASSVEQPGQGLYNEQFF.

The V call is TRBV10-3, the J call TRBJ2-7; a weak D match, TRBD1 (7 bases). V lost 9 bases to trimming and J lost 1 base, with 16 bases between them. Germline CDR1 is ENHRY and CDR2 is SYGVKD. This CDR3 comprises 14 residues. The CDR3 sequence: CAIKETGRSYEQYF. DNA for the CDR3: TGTGCCATAAAGGAGACAGGGAGGTCCTACGAGCAGTACTTC.

The V and J genes are TRBV3-1 (or the pseudogene TRBV3-2) and TRBJ2-7; 10 bases line up with TRBD1. The CDR3 covers 14 residues. The V segment lost 3 bases and the J segment 2 bases; nucleotides outside the gene matches: 1. Per the germline V gene, CDR1 is LGHDT and CDR2 is YNNKEL (reference sequence). The CDR3 protein is CASSHGTGAYEQYF. CDR3 DNA sequence: TGTGCCAGCAGCCACGGGACAGGGGCCTACGAGCAGTACTTC.

CDR3 sequence: CASRGLAENTGELFF. Here the CDR3 DNA reads TGCGCCAGCAGAGGACTAGCGGAGAACACCGGGGAGCTGTTTTTT. The genes are TRBV5-1 and TRBJ2-2; 10 positions agree with TRBD2. The length of the CDR3 is 15 residues. Per the germline V gene, CDR1 is SGHRS and CDR2 is YFSETQ. V was pared by 5 bases and J by 1 base, with 2 bases of the junction left unmatched.

The CDR3 here is CASSYSRNTEAFF. The CDR3 DNA is TGTGCCAGCAGTTACTCGAGAAACACTGAAGCTTTCTTT. The V call is TRBV6-5, the J call TRBJ1-1, with unresolved D. The V end lost 0 bases, the J end lost 2 bases, and 4 bases lay between the germline ends. Looked up from germline, CDR1 is MNHEY and CDR2 is SVGAGI. The CDR3 contains 13 residues.

J is TRBJ2-7 and V is TRBV19; no firm D call. CDR1 is LNHDA and CDR2 is SQIVND in the germline V gene (reference sequence). CDR3 length equals 14 residues. The germline V and J ends were trimmed by 4 bases and 9 bases, with 19 bases remaining between them. CDR3 DNA: TGTGCCAGTAGTACCTCCCGACAATCCGTCTGGCAGTACTTC. Amino acids: CASSTSRQSVWQYF.

The chain couples TRBV2 to TRBJ1-1; D ambiguous. V shed 3 bases and J shed 2 bases, with 10 bases lying between them. Looked up from germline, CDR1 is SNHLY and CDR2 is FYNNEI. This CDR3 spans 14 amino acids. CDR3 DNA sequence: TGTGCCAGCAGTGAGAGTAGATATAACACTGAAGCTTTCTTT. Its protein is CASSESRYNTEAFF.

This chain connects TRBV2 to TRBJ1-5; D remains ambiguous. The CDR3 covers 13 residues. Per germline, CDR1 SNHLY and CDR2 FYNNEI. The V gene lost 6 bases and the J gene lost 7 bases, with 13 bases spanning the gap. As DNA, the CDR3 is TGTGCCAGCAGGATTCAGGAGGGACAGCCCCAGCATTTT. It is translated as CASRIQEGQPQHF. Complete variable domain (other parts from reference TRBV2 and TRBJ1-5): EPEVTQTPSHQVTQMGQEVILRCVPISNHLYFYWYRQILGQKVEFLVSFYNNEISEKSEIFDDQFSVERPDGSNFTLKIRSTKLEDSAMYFCASRIQEGQPQHFGDGTRLSIL.

This sequence joins TRBV7-2 and TRBJ1-2; 8 positions agree with TRBD1. This CDR3 spans 15 amino acids. V lost 0 bases to trimming and J lost 8 bases; unmatched junction nucleotides: 8. Germline V gives CDR1 SGHTA, CDR2 FQGNSA. The CDR3 DNA reads TGTGCCAGCAGCTTAGCTTTGGGGACAGGCACGGGCTACACCTTC. It is translated as CASSLALGTGTGYTF.

The rearrangement links TRBV2 to TRBJ1-5; tentative D call: TRBD1 (5 bases). Per germline, CDR1 SNHLY and CDR2 FYNNEI. The CDR3 contains 13 residues. The V and J ends lost 6 bases and 8 bases respectively, with 14 bases between them. The CDR3 loop reads CASSPGTGEPQHF. The CDR3 DNA sequence: TGTGCCAGCAGCCCCGGGACTGGGGAGCCCCAGCATTTT.

A single count supports this clone. This chain links TRBV10-2 with TRBJ1-6; 7 bases map to TRBD1. Germline values: CDR1 WSHSY, CDR2 SAAADI. This CDR3 contains 14 residues. J gave up 7 bases and V 7 bases, and 7 bases lay outside the gene matches. This CDR3 reads CASNSEQGNSPLHF. The CDR3 DNA is TGCGCCAGCAACAGTGAACAGGGGAATTCACCCCTCCACTTT.

This clone is a singleton in its sample. This chain joins TRBV27 and TRBJ1-5, with TRBD1 as a possible D gene (5 bases). The V gene's germline CDR1 is MNHEY and CDR2 SMNVEV (reference sequence). V lost 5 bases and J lost 10, with 21 bases in between. The length of the CDR3 is 15 residues. The CDR3 region has the DNA TGTGCCAGCAGTAAGACGGGGATGGGACTTGGCCCCCAGCATTTT. Translated: CASSKTGMGLGPQHF.

The chain couples TRBV27 to TRBJ2-1; 8 nucleotides agree with TRBD1. The length of the CDR3 is 16 residues. V lost 0 bases, J lost 4 bases, and 5 bases stayed unmatched. Per the germline V gene, CDR1 is MNHEY and CDR2 is SMNVEV (reference sequence). The CDR3 DNA sequence: TGTGCCAGCAGTTTATCGGTCAGGGGGCCGTACAATGAGCAGTTCTTC. Residues: CASSLSVRGPYNEQFF.

The chain has TRBV28 and TRBJ2-7; 10 nucleotides align to TRBD1. The CDR3 runs 14 residues. V shed 8 bases, J shed 4 bases, and the junction held 8 bases outside the gene matches. Germline CDR1 MDHEN, CDR2 SYDVKM. The CDR3 DNA reads TGTGCCAGCGAATCCGGGACAGGGGTTTACGAGCAGTACTTC. This gives the protein CASESGTGVYEQYF. The full variable domain, its missing parts supplied by reference TRBV28 and TRBJ2-7, is DVKVTQSSRYLVKRTGEKVFLECVQDMDHENMFWYRQDPGLGLRLIYFSYDVKMKEKGDIPEGYSVSREKKERFSLILESASTNQTSMYLCASESGTGVYEQYFGPGTRLTVT.

V is TRBV7-2 and J is TRBJ2-5, with D maybe TRBD2 (5 bases). This CDR3 comprises 13 residues. Trimming cost V 7 bases and J 5 bases, with 14 bases left between them. Germline lookup yields CDR1 SGHTA and CDR2 FQGNSA. CDR3 DNA sequence: TGTGCCAGCACCACTAGAATTTCTGAGACCCAGTACTTC. It specifies CASTTRISETQYF.